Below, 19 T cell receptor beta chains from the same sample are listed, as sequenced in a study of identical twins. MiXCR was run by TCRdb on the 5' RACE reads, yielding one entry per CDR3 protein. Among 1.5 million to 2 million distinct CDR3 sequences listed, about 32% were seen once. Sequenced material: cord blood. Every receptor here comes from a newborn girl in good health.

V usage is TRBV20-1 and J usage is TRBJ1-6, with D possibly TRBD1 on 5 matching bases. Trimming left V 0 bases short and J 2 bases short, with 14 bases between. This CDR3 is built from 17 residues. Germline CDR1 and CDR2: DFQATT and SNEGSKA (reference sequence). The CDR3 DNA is TGCAGTGCTAGAGACCGACACGGGACGGCCTATAATTCACCCCTCCACTTT. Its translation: CSARDRHGTAYNSPLHF.

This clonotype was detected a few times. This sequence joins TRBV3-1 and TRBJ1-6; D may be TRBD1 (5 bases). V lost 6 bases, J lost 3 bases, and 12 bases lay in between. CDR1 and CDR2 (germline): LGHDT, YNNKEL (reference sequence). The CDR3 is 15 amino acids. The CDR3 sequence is CASSPGRNYNSPLHF. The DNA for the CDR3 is TGTGCCAGCAGTCCGGGACGGAACTATAATTCACCCCTCCACTTT.

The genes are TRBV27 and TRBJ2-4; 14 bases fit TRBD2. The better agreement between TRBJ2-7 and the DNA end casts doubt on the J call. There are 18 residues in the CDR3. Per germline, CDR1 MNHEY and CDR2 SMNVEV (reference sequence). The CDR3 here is CASRQTTSGRAISYEQYF. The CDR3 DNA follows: TGTGCCAGCAGACAGACGACTAGCGGGAGGGCCATCAGCTACGAGCAGTACTTC.

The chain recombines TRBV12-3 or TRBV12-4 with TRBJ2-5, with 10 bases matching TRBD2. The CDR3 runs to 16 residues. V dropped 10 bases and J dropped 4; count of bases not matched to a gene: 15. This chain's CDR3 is CATSLAGGLTRETQYF. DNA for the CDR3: TGTGCCACCAGCTTAGCGGGAGGCCTTACACGAGAGACCCAGTACTTC.

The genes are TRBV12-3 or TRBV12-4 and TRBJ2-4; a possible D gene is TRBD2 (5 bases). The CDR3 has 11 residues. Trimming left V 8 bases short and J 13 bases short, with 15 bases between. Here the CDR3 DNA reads TGTGCCAGCGGAGGCTTAAGGGAGCAGTACTTC. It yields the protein CASGGLREQYF.

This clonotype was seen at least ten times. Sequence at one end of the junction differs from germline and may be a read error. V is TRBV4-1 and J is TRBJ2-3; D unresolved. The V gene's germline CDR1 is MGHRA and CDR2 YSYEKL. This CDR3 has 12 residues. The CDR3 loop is CASSHRTDTQYF. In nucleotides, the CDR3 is TGTGCCAGCAGCCACCGCACAGATACGCAGTATTTT.

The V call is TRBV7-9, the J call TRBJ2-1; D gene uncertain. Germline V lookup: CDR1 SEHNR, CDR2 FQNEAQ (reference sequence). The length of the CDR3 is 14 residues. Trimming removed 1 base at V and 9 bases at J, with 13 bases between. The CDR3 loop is CASSLERIGAEQFF. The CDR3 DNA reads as TGTGCCAGCAGCTTAGAAAGGATAGGCGCTGAGCAGTTCTTC.

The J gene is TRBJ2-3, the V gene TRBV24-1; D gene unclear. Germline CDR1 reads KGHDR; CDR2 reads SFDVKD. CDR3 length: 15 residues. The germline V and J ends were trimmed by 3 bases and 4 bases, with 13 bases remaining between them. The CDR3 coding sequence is TGTGCCACCAGTGATCCCCGAGGAGCTGCAGATACGCAGTATTTT. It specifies CATSDPRGAADTQYF.

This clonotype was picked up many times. CDR3: CASSFPTSGRSDTQYF. The CDR3 DNA follows: TGTGCCAGCAGCTTCCCGACTAGCGGGAGGTCAGATACGCAGTATTTT. The genes are TRBV13 and TRBJ2-3; 13 positions agree with TRBD2. CDR1 and CDR2 from the germline V gene are PRHDT and FYEKMQ (reference sequence). This CDR3 is built from 16 residues. V lost 3 bases to trimming and J lost 4 bases; unmatched junction nucleotides: 4.

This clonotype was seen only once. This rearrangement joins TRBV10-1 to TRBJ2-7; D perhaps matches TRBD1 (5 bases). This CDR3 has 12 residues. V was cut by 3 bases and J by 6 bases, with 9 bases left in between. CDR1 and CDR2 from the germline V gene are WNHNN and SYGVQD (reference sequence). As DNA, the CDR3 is TGCGCCAGCAGTGACCCAGGGCGCGAGCAGTACTTC. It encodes CASSDPGREQYF.

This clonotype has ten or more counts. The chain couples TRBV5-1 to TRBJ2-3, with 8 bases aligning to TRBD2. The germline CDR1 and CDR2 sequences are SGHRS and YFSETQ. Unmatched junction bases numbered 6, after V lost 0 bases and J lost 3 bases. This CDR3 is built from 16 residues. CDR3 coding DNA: TGCGCCAGCAGCTTGGTCGGCGGGAGGAATACAGATACGCAGTATTTT. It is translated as CASSLVGGRNTDTQYF.

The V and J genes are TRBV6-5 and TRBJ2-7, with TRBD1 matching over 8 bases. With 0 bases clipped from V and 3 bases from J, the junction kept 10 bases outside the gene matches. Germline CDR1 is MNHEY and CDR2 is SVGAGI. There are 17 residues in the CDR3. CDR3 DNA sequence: TGTGCCAGCAGTTACTCTGCAATTTCAGGGGGCGGCTACGAGCAGTACTTC. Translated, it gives CASSYSAISGGGYEQYF.

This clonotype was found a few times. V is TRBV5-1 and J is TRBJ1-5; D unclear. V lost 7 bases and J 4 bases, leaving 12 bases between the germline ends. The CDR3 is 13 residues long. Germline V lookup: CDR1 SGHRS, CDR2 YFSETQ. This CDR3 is CASPGGPNQPQHF. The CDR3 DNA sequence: TGCGCCAGCCCCGGAGGGCCAAATCAGCCCCAGCATTTT.

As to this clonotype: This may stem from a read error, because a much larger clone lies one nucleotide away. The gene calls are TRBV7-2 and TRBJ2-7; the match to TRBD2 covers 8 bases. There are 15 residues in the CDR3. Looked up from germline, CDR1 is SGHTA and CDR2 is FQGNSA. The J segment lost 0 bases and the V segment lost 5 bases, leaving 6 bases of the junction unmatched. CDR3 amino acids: CASSRGTRGSYEQYF. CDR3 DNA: TGTGCCAGCAGCCGGGGGACTAGAGGCTCCTACGAGCAGTACTTC.

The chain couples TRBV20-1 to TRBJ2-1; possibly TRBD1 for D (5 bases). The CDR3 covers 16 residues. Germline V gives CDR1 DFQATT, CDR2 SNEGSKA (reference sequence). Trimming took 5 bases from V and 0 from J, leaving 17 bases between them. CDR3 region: CSAWTPTVSSYNEQFF. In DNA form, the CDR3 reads TGCAGTGCTTGGACCCCGACAGTTAGCTCCTACAATGAGCAGTTCTTC.

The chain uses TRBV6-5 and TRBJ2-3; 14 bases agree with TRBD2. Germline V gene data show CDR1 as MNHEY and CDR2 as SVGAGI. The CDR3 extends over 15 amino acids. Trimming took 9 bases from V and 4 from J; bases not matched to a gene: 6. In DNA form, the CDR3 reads TGTGCCAGTGTACGACTAGCGGGAGGGGCAGATACGCAGTATTTT. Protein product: CASVRLAGGADTQYF.

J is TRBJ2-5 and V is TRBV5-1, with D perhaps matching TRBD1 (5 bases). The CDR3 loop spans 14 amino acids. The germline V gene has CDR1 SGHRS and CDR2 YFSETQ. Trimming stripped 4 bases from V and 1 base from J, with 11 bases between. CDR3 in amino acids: CASSQRGFQETQYF. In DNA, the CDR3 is TGCGCCAGCAGCCAAAGGGGATTCCAAGAGACCCAGTACTTC.

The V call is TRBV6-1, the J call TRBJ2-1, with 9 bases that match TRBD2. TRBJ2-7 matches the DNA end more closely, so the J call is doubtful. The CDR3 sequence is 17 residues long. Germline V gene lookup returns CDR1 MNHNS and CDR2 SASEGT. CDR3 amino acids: CASWRLAGRGSYNEQYF. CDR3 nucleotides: TGTGCCAGCTGGCGCCTAGCGGGGAGGGGGTCCTACAATGAGCAGTACTTC.

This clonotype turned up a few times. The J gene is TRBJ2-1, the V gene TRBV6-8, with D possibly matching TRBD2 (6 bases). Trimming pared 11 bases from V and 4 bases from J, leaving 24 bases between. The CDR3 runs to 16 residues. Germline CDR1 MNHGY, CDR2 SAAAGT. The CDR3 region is CACYRDSPSIYNEQFF. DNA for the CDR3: TGTGCCTGCTACCGGGACTCCCCCTCCATATACAATGAGCAGTTCTTC.